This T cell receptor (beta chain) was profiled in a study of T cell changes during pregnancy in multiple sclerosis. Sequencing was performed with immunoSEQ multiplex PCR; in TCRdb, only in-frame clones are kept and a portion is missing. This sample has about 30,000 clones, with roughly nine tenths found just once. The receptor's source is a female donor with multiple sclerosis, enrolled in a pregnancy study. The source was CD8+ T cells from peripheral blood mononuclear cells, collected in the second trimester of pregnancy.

The CDR3 DNA follows: TGTGCCAGCAGTTATGTGGGCTCCACTGAAGCTTTCTTT. It specifies CASSYVGSTEAFF. This chain uses TRBV6-5 with TRBJ1-1; unclear D gene. CDR3 length: 13 residues. V shed 3 bases and J shed 4 bases, with 9 bases lying between them. Germline CDR1 is MNHEY and CDR2 is SVGAGI.